This T cell receptor beta chain was identified in a study of cytomegalovirus exposure and HLA in healthy donors. Study-level points and caveats: A cluster of highly shared sequence variants was likely a sequencing artifact. Earlier analysis found most TCR beta V segments productive about 87% or about 30% of the time.

The germline CDR1 and CDR2 sequences are SGHRS and YFSETQ. Trimming took 5 bases from V and 6 from J, leaving 9 bases between them. This CDR3 is built from 12 residues. Amplification used 60 Vbeta primers and 13 Jbeta primers. TCRdb keeps only in-frame clones here, not all; method: immunoSEQ multiplex PCR. The sample shows some 120,000 clones, around 62% of them seen only once. A note on this clone: What it binds is not known.

The V call is TRBV5-1, the J call TRBJ2-1; D is possibly TRBD2 (5 bases). The sequence was obtained from a woman aged 40 to 50 in good health and CMV-seropositive. The sequenced sample consisted of PBMCs. CDR3 amino acids: CASSEGLNEQFF. The DNA of the CDR3 is TGCGCCAGCAGTGAGGGCCTCAATGAGCAGTTCTTC.